The text below deals with one T cell receptor beta chain. Its antigen is not known. The data were obtained in a study of cytomegalovirus exposure and HLA in healthy donors. Study observations and caveats: Association of 15,000 to 20,000 TCR beta sequences with HLA alleles was found at 0.05 false discovery rate in a later analysis. Later analysis found that TCR beta chains associated with HLA were more clonally expanded than other, equally common chains. High specificity and sensitivity for cytomegalovirus status were reported for the classifier. Analyses of presence and absence presupposed an approximately uniform sequencing depth across donors.

The CDR3 extends over 18 amino acids. Germline CDR1 is LGHNA and CDR2 is YNFKEQ. It was with 60 Vbeta and 13 Jbeta primers that the PCR ran. Generated by immunoSEQ multiplex PCR, the TCRdb table keeps only in-frame clones and is missing some. This sample carries around 100,000 clones, less than 85% of them seen once, and the ten largest clones take over 15%. This receptor was obtained from an older woman in good health and CMV-seropositive. The sequenced material came from PBMCs. V is TRBV4-2 and J is TRBJ2-5; TRBD2 matches 12 bases. The J call could be wrong; TRBJ2-7 is a better fit for the DNA end. CDR3 protein: CASSQDPLAGGIMVEQYF. In DNA, the CDR3 is TGTGCCAGCAGCCAAGATCCACTAGCGGGAGGAATCATGGTCGAGCAGTACTTC.